A selection of T cell receptor beta chains follows, all from one sample in a study of blood T cell repertoires in COVID-19. Produced via immunoSEQ multiplex PCR; TCRdb's table is partial and in-frame only. The sample holds about 47,000 clones; approximately 89% are singletons and the top ten take approximately 11%. Material: peripheral blood. The source of these receptors is a human donor with active COVID-19. The donor label of this sample is uncertain. Each CDR3 is given with its conserved first and last residue. The D gene is left open where the match is weak. Not all rows give a size; the values are once, few, many and, for expanded clones, a class.

V,J,D,size,CDR3,DNA
TRBV30,TRBJ1-1,.,.,CAWSVQAGRTEAFF,TGTGCCTGGAGTGTACAGGCAGGGAGGACTGAAGCTTTCTTT
TRBV3-1/TRBV3-2,TRBJ2-3,.,.,CASSPGGRRETDTQYF,TGTGCCAGCAGCCCGGGCGGACGGAGGGAGACAGATACGCAGTATTTT
TRBV19,TRBJ1-5,.,.,CASSISGSIVGNQPQHF,TGTGCCAGTAGTATTTCCGGGAGTATAGTGGGCAATCAGCCCCAGCATTTT
TRBV3-1/TRBV3-2,TRBJ2-7,.,.,CASSQVGGSYEQYF,TGTGCCAGCAGCCAAGTCGGGGGATCCTACGAGCAGTACTTC
TRBV30,TRBJ2-2,.,.,CAWSVPGWAGELFF,TGTGCCTGGAGTGTACCCGGGTGGGCCGGGGAGCTGTTTTTT
TRBV5-4,TRBJ2-3,TRBD1,few,CASSPTGGPRPEDF,TGTGCCAGCAGCCCCACAGGGGGCCCTAGGCCGGAGGATTTT
TRBV5-1,TRBJ2-1,TRBD1,.,CASSHRTGTDEQFF,TGCGCCAGCAGCCACCGGACAGGGACGGATGAGCAGTTCTTC
TRBV14,TRBJ2-3,TRBD1,once,CASSRQGFLTDTQYF,TGTGCCAGCAGCCGACAGGGGTTTCTCACAGATACGCAGTATTTT
TRBV12-3/TRBV12-4,TRBJ1-1,.,.,CASSPEGAVAFF,TGTGCCAGCAGCCCCGAGGGAGCGGTCGCTTTCTTT
TRBV27,TRBJ1-1,.,.,CASSLRGGHTEAFF,TGTGCCAGCAGTTTAAGGGGGGGGCACACTGAAGCTTTCTTT
TRBV4-1,TRBJ1-5,.,.,CASSLLGGWPQHF,TGCGCCAGCAGCCTTTTAGGGGGATGGCCCCAGCATTTT
TRBV29-1,TRBJ1-2,TRBD1,.,CSTGDVGGYTF,TGCAGCACAGGGGACGTCGGGGGCTACACCTTC
TRBV10-3,TRBJ2-7,TRBD2,.,CAAGGGRGSDEQYF,TGTGCCGCTGGGGGGGGTCGGGGGAGCGACGAGCAGTACTTC
TRBV4-1,TRBJ2-3,TRBD2,.,CASSQSNGGAGDTQYF,TGCGCCAGCAGCCAAAGTAACGGGGGGGCCGGAGATACGCAGTATTTT
TRBV18,TRBJ1-2,.,.,CASSPLDSQKHYGYTF,TGTGCCAGCTCACCACTAGACAGCCAGAAACACTATGGCTACACCTTC
TRBV19,TRBJ2-1,.,.,CAMPGGPVYNEQFF,TGTGCCATGCCTGGAGGGCCGGTTTACAATGAGCAGTTCTTC
TRBV18,TRBJ2-5,TRBD1,.,CASSQDRGETQYF,TGTGCCAGCTCCCAGGACAGGGGGGAGACCCAGTACTTC
TRBV5-1,TRBJ2-1,TRBD1,.,CASSTGQGGTYNEQFF,TGCGCCAGCAGCACCGGACAGGGGGGAACCTACAATGAGCAGTTCTTC
TRBV29-1,TRBJ2-2,.,.,CGHGGSGAGELFF,TGCGGCCACGGAGGGTCTGGAGCCGGGGAGCTGTTTTTT
TRBV23-1,TRBJ1-5,.,few,CASSQSGQTYSNQPQHF,TGCGCCAGCAGTCAATCTGGACAGACGTATAGCAATCAGCCCCAGCATTTT
TRBV28,TRBJ2-7,TRBD2,.,CASSPTSGRGSYEQYF,TGTGCCAGCAGTCCCACTAGCGGGAGGGGTTCCTACGAGCAGTACTTC
TRBV4-1,TRBJ1-3,TRBD1,.,CASSQEVPQGGIGNTIYF,TGCGCCAGCAGCCAAGAGGTCCCACAGGGGGGTATTGGAAACACCATATATTTT
TRBV11-3,TRBJ2-3,.,.,CASSLQYSDTQYF,TGTGCCAGCAGCTTACAGTATTCAGATACGCAGTATTTT
TRBV7-9,TRBJ2-1,.,.,CASSWDTYSYNEQFF,TGTGCCAGCAGCTGGGACACATACTCCTACAATGAGCAGTTCTTC
TRBV28,TRBJ2-7,.,.,CASSPSGTGTNSYEQYF,TGTGCCAGCAGCCCATCCGGGACTGGAACGAATTCCTACGAGCAGTACTTC
TRBV18,TRBJ1-1,TRBD1,.,CASSPPGTGGTEAFF,TGTGCCAGCTCACCACCGGGGACAGGCGGCACTGAAGCTTTCTTT
TRBV2,TRBJ2-2,TRBD2,few,CASSASGTGELFF,TGTGCCAGCAGCGCTAGCGGCACCGGGGAGCTGTTTTTT
TRBV11-2,TRBJ2-2,TRBD1,.,CASSPTGGREELFF,TGTGCCAGCAGCCCGACAGGGGGCCGGGAGGAGCTGTTTTTT
TRBV6-5,TRBJ1-1,.,.,CASSPTGNTEAFF,TGTGCCAGCAGTCCTACAGGGAACACTGAAGCTTTCTTT
TRBV9,TRBJ2-1,TRBD1,few,CASSAGTGLNNEQFF,TGTGCCAGCAGCGCTGGGACAGGGTTAAACAATGAGCAGTTCTTC
TRBV21-1,TRBJ2-5,.,.,CASSNRTSGGANQETQYF,TGTGCCAGCAGCAACCGGACTAGCGGGGGGGCTAATCAAGAGACCCAGTACTTC
TRBV6-1,TRBJ1-2,.,.,CASSEARREPYGYTF,TGTGCCAGCAGTGAAGCAAGGAGGGAGCCGTATGGCTACACCTTC
TRBV6-5,TRBJ2-7,TRBD1,.,CASSTGTALYEQYF,TGTGCCAGCAGCACCGGGACAGCTCTCTACGAGCAGTACTTC
TRBV6-5,TRBJ1-3,.,.,CASSAAHRNTIYF,TGTGCCAGCAGCGCAGCGCACCGAAACACCATATATTTT
TRBV7-8,TRBJ2-5,TRBD1,once,CASSRNSDRGLETQYF,TGTGCCAGCAGCAGAAACTCGGACAGGGGGCTAGAGACCCAGTACTTC
TRBV3-1/TRBV3-2,TRBJ1-5,.,.,CASSQAQGRNQPQHF,TGTGCCAGCAGCCAAGCTCAGGGGCGCAATCAGCCCCAGCATTTT
TRBV4-2,TRBJ2-1,TRBD2,.,CASSPEREAGNEQFF,TGTGCCAGCAGCCCGGAGCGGGAGGCGGGCAATGAGCAGTTCTTC
TRBV7-2,TRBJ1-4,.,.,CASSLVAADEKLFF,TGTGCCAGCAGCTTAGTGGCCGCCGATGAAAAACTGTTTTTT
TRBV5-1,TRBJ1-1,.,.,CASSPGMLNTEAFF,TGCGCCAGCAGCCCAGGGATGCTGAACACTGAAGCTTTCTTT
TRBV10-1,TRBJ2-1,.,once,CASSVGGENEQFF,TGCGCCAGCAGTGTAGGGGGTGAAAATGAGCAGTTCTTC
TRBV15,TRBJ1-5,.,once,CATSRDQGQPQHF,TGTGCCACCAGCAGAGACCAGGGCCAGCCCCAGCATTTT
TRBV7-9,TRBJ2-5,TRBD1,.,CASSSDRAHETQYF,TGTGCCAGCAGCTCAGACAGGGCGCACGAGACCCAGTACTTC
TRBV24-1,TRBJ1-5,.,.,CATSDPLHNQPQHF,TGTGCCACCAGTGACCCTTTACACAATCAGCCCCAGCATTTT
TRBV5-1,TRBJ2-1,TRBD2,.,CASSRGTTSGSYNEQFF,TGCGCCAGCAGCCGCGGGACGACTAGCGGGAGCTACAATGAGCAGTTCTTC
TRBV12-3/TRBV12-4,TRBJ1-1,.,.,CASSLRANTEAFF,TGTGCCAGCAGTTTAAGAGCGAACACTGAAGCTTTCTTT
TRBV7-6,TRBJ1-3,.,.,CASSLAWGLANTIYF,TGTGCCAGCAGCTTAGCGTGGGGGCTGGCAAACACCATATATTTT
TRBV7-2,TRBJ1-4,TRBD1,.,CASSLEGGTGLYEKLFF,TGTGCCAGCAGCTTAGAGGGGGGGACAGGGCTCTATGAAAAACTGTTTTTT
TRBV7-9,TRBJ2-7,TRBD2,.,CASSLGYGTSAYEQYF,TGTGCCAGCAGCTTAGGTTATGGGACTAGCGCCTACGAGCAGTACTTC
TRBV5-6,TRBJ2-1,TRBD2,.,CASSRYLMTGGKDEQFF,TGTGCCAGCAGCAGATACCTCATGACGGGGGGGAAAGATGAGCAGTTCTTC
TRBV18,TRBJ2-5,.,.,CASSQNSRETQYF,TGTGCCAGCTCACAGAACAGTCGTGAGACCCAGTACTTC
TRBV5-1,TRBJ2-1,.,.,CASSPTSYSYNEQFF,TGCGCCAGCAGCCCAACTAGCTACTCCTACAATGAGCAGTTCTTC
TRBV27,TRBJ2-5,.,.,CASSPDSYPIQETQYF,TGTGCCAGCAGTCCCGACTCATACCCAATCCAAGAGACCCAGTACTTC
TRBV4-1,TRBJ2-1,TRBD1,.,CASSQGPPRGEQFF,TGCGCCAGCAGCCAAGGCCCCCCCAGGGGGGAGCAGTTCTTC
TRBV2,TRBJ2-3,TRBD2,once,CASSGDGTKTDTQYF,TGTGCCAGCAGCGGCGACGGGACTAAGACAGATACGCAGTATTTT
TRBV1,TRBJ2-2,.,.,CTSSQLNRGGTGELFF,TGCACCAGCAGCCAGTTGAATCGGGGGGGGACCGGGGAGCTGTTTTTT
TRBV5-1,TRBJ2-3,.,.,CASSRTGIQDTQYF,TGCGCCAGCAGCAGAACAGGGATTCAGGATACGCAGTATTTT
TRBV9,TRBJ2-7,TRBD2,.,CASSVDGLAPSEQYF,TGTGCCAGCAGCGTCGATGGACTAGCGCCATCCGAGCAGTACTTC
TRBV7-9,TRBJ2-1,TRBD2,once,CASSSPGLARPEQFF,TGTGCCAGCAGCTCGCCGGGACTAGCGAGACCGGAGCAGTTCTTC